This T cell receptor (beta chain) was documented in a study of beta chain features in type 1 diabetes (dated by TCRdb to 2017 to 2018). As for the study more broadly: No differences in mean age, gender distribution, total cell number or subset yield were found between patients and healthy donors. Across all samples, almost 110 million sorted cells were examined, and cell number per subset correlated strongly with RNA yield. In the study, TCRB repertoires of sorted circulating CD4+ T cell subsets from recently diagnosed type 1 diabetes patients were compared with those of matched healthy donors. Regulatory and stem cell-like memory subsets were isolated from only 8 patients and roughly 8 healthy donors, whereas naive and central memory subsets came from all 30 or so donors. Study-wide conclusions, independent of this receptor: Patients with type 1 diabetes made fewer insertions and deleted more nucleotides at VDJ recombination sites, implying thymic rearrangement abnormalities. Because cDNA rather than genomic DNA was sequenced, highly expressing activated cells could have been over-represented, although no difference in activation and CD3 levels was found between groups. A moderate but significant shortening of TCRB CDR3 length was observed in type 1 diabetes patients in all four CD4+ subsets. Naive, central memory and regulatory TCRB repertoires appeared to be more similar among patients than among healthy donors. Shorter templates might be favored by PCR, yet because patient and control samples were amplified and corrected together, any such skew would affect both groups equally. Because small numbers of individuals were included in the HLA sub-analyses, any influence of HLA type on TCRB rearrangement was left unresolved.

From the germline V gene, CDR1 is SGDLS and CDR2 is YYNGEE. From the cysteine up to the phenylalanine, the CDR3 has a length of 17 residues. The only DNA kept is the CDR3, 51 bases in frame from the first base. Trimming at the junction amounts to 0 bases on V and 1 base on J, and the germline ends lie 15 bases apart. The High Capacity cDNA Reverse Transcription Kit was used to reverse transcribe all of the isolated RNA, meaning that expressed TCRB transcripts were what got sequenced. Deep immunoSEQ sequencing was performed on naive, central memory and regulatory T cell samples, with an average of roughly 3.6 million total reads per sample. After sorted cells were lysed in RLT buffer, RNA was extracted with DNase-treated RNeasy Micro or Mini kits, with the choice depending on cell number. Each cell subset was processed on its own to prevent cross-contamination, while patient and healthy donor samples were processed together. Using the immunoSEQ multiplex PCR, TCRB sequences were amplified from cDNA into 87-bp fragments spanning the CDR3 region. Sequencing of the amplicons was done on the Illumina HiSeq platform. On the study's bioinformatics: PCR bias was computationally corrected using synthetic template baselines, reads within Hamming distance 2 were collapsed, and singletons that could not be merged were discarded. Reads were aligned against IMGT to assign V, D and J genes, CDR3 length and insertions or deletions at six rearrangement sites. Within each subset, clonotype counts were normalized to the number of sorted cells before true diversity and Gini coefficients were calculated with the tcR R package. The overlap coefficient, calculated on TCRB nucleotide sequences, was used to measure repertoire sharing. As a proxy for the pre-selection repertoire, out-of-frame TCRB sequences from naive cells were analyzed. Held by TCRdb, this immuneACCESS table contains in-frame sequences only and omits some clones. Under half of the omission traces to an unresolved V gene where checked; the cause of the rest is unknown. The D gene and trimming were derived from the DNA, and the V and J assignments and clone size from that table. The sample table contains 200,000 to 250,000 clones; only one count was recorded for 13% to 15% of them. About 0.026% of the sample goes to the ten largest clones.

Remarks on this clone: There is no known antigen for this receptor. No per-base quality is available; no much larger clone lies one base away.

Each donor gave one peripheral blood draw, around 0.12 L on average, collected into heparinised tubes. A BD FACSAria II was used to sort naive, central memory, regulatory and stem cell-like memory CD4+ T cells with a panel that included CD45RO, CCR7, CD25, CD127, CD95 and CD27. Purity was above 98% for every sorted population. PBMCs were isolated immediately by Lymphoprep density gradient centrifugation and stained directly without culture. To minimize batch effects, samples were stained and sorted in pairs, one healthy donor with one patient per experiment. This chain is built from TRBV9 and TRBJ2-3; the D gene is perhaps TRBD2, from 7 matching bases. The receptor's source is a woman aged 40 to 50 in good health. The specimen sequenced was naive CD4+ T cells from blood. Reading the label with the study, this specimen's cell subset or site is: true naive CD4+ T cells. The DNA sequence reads TGTGCCAGCAGCGTAGGGGTAGGGGGGGGCGGCACAGATACGCAGTATTTT. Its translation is CASSVGVGGGGTDTQYF. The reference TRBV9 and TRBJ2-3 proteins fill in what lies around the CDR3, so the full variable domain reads DSGVTQTPKHLITATGQRVTLRCSPRSGDLSVYWYQQSLDQGLQFLIQYYNGEERAKGNILERFSAQQFPDLHSELNLSSLELGDSALYFCASSVGVGGGGTDTQYFGPGTRLTVL.